A selection of T cell receptor beta chains follows, all from one sample in a study of beta chain features in type 1 diabetes. Profiling relied on immunoSEQ multiplex PCR, and the TCRdb table lists in-frame clones only, not all of them. The sample has hundreds of thousands of clones, about a sixth seen once. Sequencing was carried out using naive CD4+ T cells from blood. These receptors came from a man between 18 and 29 years old in good health. Both conserved end residues are part of each CDR3. A D gene is named only where the DNA matches it firmly. Part of the rows lack a size; the others show once, few, many or a class for expanded clones.

J | D | size | V | CDR3 | DNA
TRBJ2-2 | . | . | TRBV18 | CASSPRADPKVELFF | TGTGCCAGCTCACCAAGGGCCGATCCAAAAGTGGAGCTGTTTTTT
TRBJ1-2 | TRBD1 | . | TRBV7-7 | CASSLVMGQGREGYTF | TGTGCTAGCAGCTTAGTAATGGGACAGGGCCGGGAGGGCTACACCTTC
TRBJ1-2 | . | . | TRBV4-3 | CASSQGFKGEDYGYTF | TGCGCCAGCAGCCAGGGGTTCAAAGGTGAGGACTATGGCTACACCTTC
TRBJ2-5 | . | . | TRBV4-3 | CASSQGAGVETQYF | TGCGCCAGCAGCCAAGGGGCAGGGGTGGAGACCCAGTACTTC
TRBJ1-5 | TRBD1 | . | TRBV4-2 | CASSQEGTGNQPQHF | TGTGCCAGCAGCCAAGAGGGGACAGGGAATCAGCCCCAGCATTTT
TRBJ1-2 | TRBD1 | . | TRBV28 | CASGLTGGAGYGYTF | TGTGCCAGCGGGCTGACAGGGGGCGCGGGTTATGGCTACACCTTC
TRBJ2-4 | TRBD1 | many | TRBV11-2 | CASSPDRGQDQYF | TGTGCCAGCAGCCCCGACAGGGGTCAAGATCAGTACTTC
TRBJ2-7 | TRBD2 | . | TRBV7-9 | CASSSSGTSGDYEQYF | TGTGCCAGCAGCTCCTCCGGGACTAGCGGGGACTACGAGCAGTACTTC
TRBJ2-2 | TRBD1 | . | TRBV18 | CASSPHASGQGTGELFF | TGTGCCAGCTCACCCCATGCCTCGGGACAGGGAACCGGGGAGCTGTTTTTT
TRBJ1-2 | . | few | TRBV30 | CALTFGASNGYTF | TGTGCCTTAACCTTTGGGGCAAGCAATGGCTACACCTTC
TRBJ1-3 | . | . | TRBV10-3 | CAISESAGSGNTIYF | TGTGCCATCAGTGAGTCTGCCGGCTCTGGAAACACCATATATTTT
TRBJ2-3 | . | few | TRBV28 | CASSAWTQYF | TGTGCCAGCAGTGCTTGGACGCAGTATTTT
TRBJ1-5 | . | . | TRBV5-6 | CASSPGQYNQPQHF | TGTGCCAGCAGCCCCGGACAGTACAATCAGCCCCAGCATTTT
TRBJ2-5 | . | . | TRBV6-5 | CASSYKGTQYF | TGTGCCAGCAGTTACAAAGGGACCCAGTACTTC
TRBJ2-7 | TRBD1 | few | TRBV11-2 | CASSSLKGATYEQYF | TGTGCCAGCAGCTCCCTTAAGGGGGCTACGTACGAGCAGTACTTC
TRBJ2-7 | TRBD1 | . | TRBV29-1 | CSVEGQGGYEQYF | TGCAGCGTTGAGGGACAGGGAGGCTACGAGCAGTACTTC
TRBJ1-1 | . | few | TRBV29-1 | CSVEKVGGLGNTEAFF | TGCAGCGTTGAGAAGGTTGGGGGCCTAGGGAACACTGAAGCTTTCTTT
TRBJ2-7 | TRBD1 | . | TRBV28 | CASSSPGTGAYEQYF | TGTGCCAGCAGTTCTCCCGGGACAGGGGCCTACGAGCAGTACTTC
TRBJ2-7 | . | . | TRBV29-1 | CSVEGPFYEQYF | TGCAGCGTTGAAGGGCCCTTCTACGAGCAGTACTTC
TRBJ2-1 | . | . | TRBV9 | CASSVVPGGINEQFF | TGTGCCAGCAGCGTTGTTCCGGGGGGCATAAATGAGCAGTTCTTC
TRBJ1-3 | . | . | TRBV19 | CASTDRSSGNTIYF | TGTGCCAGTACGGACCGAAGCTCTGGAAACACCATATATTTT
TRBJ1-2 | . | . | TRBV5-4 | CASSLDRRVYGYTF | TGTGCCAGCAGCTTAGATCGACGAGTCTATGGCTACACCTTC
TRBJ1-3 | . | . | TRBV25-1 | CASGEGGTSGNTIYF | TGTGCCAGCGGTGAGGGGGGCACCTCTGGAAACACCATATATTTT
TRBJ2-3 | TRBD1 | many | TRBV10-3 | CAVSQGDTDTQYF | TGTGCGGTATCACAGGGGGACACAGATACGCAGTATTTT
TRBJ2-7 | . | . | TRBV18 | CASSPYSEEPYEQYF | TGTGCCAGCTCACCTTATTCCGAGGAACCCTACGAGCAGTACTTC
TRBJ2-3 | TRBD2 | few | TRBV5-5 | CASSFPFHLAGPSTDTQYF | TGTGCCAGCAGCTTCCCCTTCCATTTAGCGGGACCGAGCACAGATACGCAGTATTTT
TRBJ2-2 | TRBD1 | . | TRBV6-1 | CASSADRAAGELFF | TGTGCCAGCAGTGCAGACAGGGCGGCCGGGGAGCTGTTTTTT